This TCR beta chain was sequenced for a study of PD-L1 blockade in urothelial cancer. Repertoires were generated with immunoSEQ multiplex PCR, while TCRdb's copy carries only in-frame clones and drops some. This sample has 50,000 or so clones; approximately 80% occur once, and the top ten carry under 5%. The CDR3 totals 15 residues. In germline, CDR1 is SGHAT, CDR2 FQNNGV. The V segment lost 0 bases and the J segment 9 bases; nucleotides outside the gene matches: 7. The source material was PBMCs, sampled around atezolizumab (anti-PD-L1) treatment. The sequence derives from a man between 70 and 80 years old with urothelial cancer. The V gene is TRBV11-2, the J gene TRBJ2-7, with 11 bases lining up with TRBD1. CDR3 residues: CASSLDHLGQGGQYF. The CDR3 nucleotides are TGTGCCAGCAGCTTAGATCATTTGGGACAGGGGGGGCAGTACTTC.